The 24 T cell receptor beta chains reported below all come from one sample, sequenced in a study of T cell changes during pregnancy in multiple sclerosis (dated by TCRdb to about 2019). Library generation was performed with the immunoSEQ multiplex PCR assay. As stored in TCRdb, this immuneACCESS dataset retains in-frame rearrangements with V and J assigned. A fraction of the clones does not appear; measured against another copy, unresolved V genes explain less than half of the discrepancy, and the remainder lacks a known reason. The sample table lists about 80,000 clones, about 91% of them with a count of one. About 2.8% of the sample comes from the top ten. The sequences come from peripheral blood, collected before pregnancy. These TCRs come from a female donor with multiple sclerosis, enrolled in a pregnancy study.

V is TRBV4-1 and J is TRBJ2-7, with 7 nucleotides matching TRBD2. Germline values: CDR1 MGHRA, CDR2 YSYEKL. The CDR3 extends over 16 amino acids. V lost 3 bases and J lost 2; bases outside the gene matches: 10. CDR3 coding DNA: TGCGCCAGCAGCCAGATCGGGGAGGGGTGGACCTACGAGCAGTACTTC. Protein product: CASSQIGEGWTYEQYF.

This clone has more than one count but fewer than ten. V usage is TRBV7-9 and J usage is TRBJ2-3, with 9 bases fitting TRBD1. The V gene end was trimmed by 1 base and the J gene end by 5 bases; junction bases not matched to a gene: 13. This CDR3 comprises 18 residues. Germline CDR1 SEHNR, CDR2 FQNEAQ (reference sequence). Here the CDR3 DNA reads TGTGCCAGCAGCTTAGATATGCACAGGGGGCTCGGCGGAGATACGCAGTATTTT. Translation gives CASSLDMHRGLGGDTQYF.

This clone was seen a handful of times. The chain is built from TRBV7-9 and TRBJ2-7, with 10 nucleotides matching TRBD1. The CDR3 is 15 residues long. Germline CDR1 is SEHNR and CDR2 is FQNEAQ (reference sequence). The ends lost 1 base at V and 3 bases at J; junction bases unmatched: 3. CDR3 bases: TGTGCCAGCAGCTTAGTAGGGACAGGGGACTACGAGCAGTACTTC. Its translation is CASSLVGTGDYEQYF.

This chain connects TRBV27 to TRBJ2-6; unclear D gene. V lost 3 bases, J lost 1 base, and 16 bases lay in between. CDR3 length equals 18 residues. Germline V gives CDR1 MNHEY, CDR2 SMNVEV (reference sequence). The CDR3 loop reads CASSFFGPKISGANVLTF. CDR3 DNA sequence: TGTGCCAGCAGTTTTTTCGGTCCGAAGATTTCTGGGGCCAACGTCCTGACTTTC. The full variable domain, with the rest looked up from reference TRBV27 and TRBJ2-6, is EAQVTQNPRYLITVTGKKLTVTCSQNMNHEYMSWYRQDPGLGLRQIYYSMNVEVTDKGDVPEGYKVSRKEKRNFPLILESPSPNQTSLYFCASSFFGPKISGANVLTFGAGSRLTVL.

The J gene is TRBJ2-1, the V gene TRBV4-2, with D unresolved. CDR3 length equals 20 residues. V was shortened by 0 bases and J by 5 bases, with 26 bases between the two germline ends. Germline V gives CDR1 LGHNA, CDR2 YNFKEQ. The CDR3: CASSQEVNLRSFASHNEQFF. The CDR3 bases are TGTGCCAGCAGCCAAGAAGTAAATCTGAGAAGTTTTGCCTCACACAATGAGCAGTTCTTC.

The rearrangement uses TRBV27 and TRBJ2-7; 8 bases map to TRBD1. Germline V CDR1 and CDR2: MNHEY, SMNVEV (reference sequence). J was trimmed by 2 bases and V by 7 bases; bases with no gene match: 4. CDR3 length: 13 residues. The CDR3 protein is CASMGQATYEQYF. CDR3 nucleotides: TGTGCCAGCATGGGACAGGCGACCTACGAGCAGTACTTC.

The chain recombines TRBV5-6 with TRBJ2-5; 7 nucleotides line up with TRBD2. Germline V gene sequence: CDR1 SGHDT, CDR2 YYEEEE. V was clipped by 4 bases and J by 1 base; unmatched bases: 13. There are 17 residues in the CDR3. CDR3 protein: CASSPLKRDLTQETQYF. CDR3 bases: TGTGCCAGCAGCCCCCTTAAGCGGGACCTTACCCAAGAGACCCAGTACTTC. The full variable domain, with the rest looked up from reference TRBV5-6 and TRBJ2-5, is DAGVTQSPTHLIKTRGQQVTLRCSPKSGHDTVSWYQQALGQGPQFIFQYYEEEERQRGNFPDRFSGHQFPNYSSELNVNALLLGDSALYLCASSPLKRDLTQETQYFGPGTRLLVL.

The chain couples TRBV10-1 to TRBJ2-7; possibly TRBD2 for D (6 bases). Germline CDR1 is WNHNN and CDR2 is SYGVQD (reference sequence). The ends were cut back, 6 bases at V and 0 bases at J, with 9 bases in the middle. The CDR3 covers 13 residues. The CDR3 here is CASRDGGSYEQYF. The CDR3 region has the DNA TGCGCCAGCAGAGACGGGGGCTCCTACGAGCAGTACTTC.

This sequence joins TRBV5-5 and TRBJ2-7, with TRBD1 matching 7 bases. Germline CDR1 is SGHKS and CDR2 is YYEKEE (reference sequence). The CDR3 has 13 amino acids. The trim removed 4 bases at V and 2 bases at J, leaving 3 bases unmatched. CDR3 region: CASSGQEPYEQYF. The DNA of the CDR3 is TGTGCCAGCAGCGGACAGGAACCCTACGAGCAGTACTTC.

The chain carries TRBV6-5 and TRBJ2-7; a possible D gene is TRBD1 (7 bases). CDR1 and CDR2 (germline): MNHEY, SVGAGI. The CDR3 runs 15 residues. V was clipped by 7 bases and J by 3 bases, with 19 bases between them. The CDR3 protein is CASTLGAGGYYEQYF. The CDR3 coding sequence is TGTGCCAGCACCCTGGGGGCAGGGGGGTACTACGAGCAGTACTTC.

J is TRBJ2-1 and V is TRBV7-9; D is unclear. Germline V gene lookup returns CDR1 SEHNR and CDR2 FQNEAQ (reference sequence). This CDR3 is built from 14 residues. The V and J ends lost 5 bases and 0 bases respectively, with 8 bases between them. The CDR3 nucleotides are TGTGCCAGCAGCCAAATTAGCTCCTACAATGAGCAGTTCTTC. It encodes CASSQISSYNEQFF.

This sequence joins TRBV27 and TRBJ1-2, with 7 nucleotides matching TRBD1. The V and J ends lost 8 bases and 2 bases, in that order; junction bases with no gene match: 5. This CDR3 has 13 amino acids. Germline V gives CDR1 MNHEY, CDR2 SMNVEV (reference sequence). The CDR3 DNA sequence: TGTGCCAGCCGGACAGGTTCAAACTATGGCTACACCTTC. Translated: CASRTGSNYGYTF.

This clone was seen a single time. The genes are TRBV30 and TRBJ2-3; possibly TRBD2 for D (5 bases). There are 13 residues in the CDR3. CDR1 is GTSNPN and CDR2 is SVGIG in the germline V gene (reference sequence). V was clipped by 2 bases and J by 7 bases, with 13 bases between them. CDR3: CAWSIGRGYTQYF. DNA of the CDR3: TGTGCCTGGAGTATAGGTCGGGGATATACGCAGTATTTT.

CDR3 nucleotide sequence: TGTGCCAGCACTACAGGGGCCGCTGGAAACACCATATATTTT. Protein sequence: CASTTGAAGNTIYF. This rearrangement joins TRBV6-5 to TRBJ1-3, with 7 bases aligning to TRBD1. CDR1 and CDR2 (germline): MNHEY, SVGAGI. With V trimmed by 7 bases and J by 2 bases, 5 bases remained unmatched. The CDR3 is made up of 14 amino acids.

This clone was seen a single time. The rearrangement uses TRBV30 and TRBJ2-1, with TRBD2 matching over 11 bases. The germline V gene has CDR1 GTSNPN and CDR2 SVGIG (reference sequence). The junction had 14 bases not matched to a gene; V was cut back by 1 base and J by 0 bases. This CDR3 comprises 20 residues. In DNA form, the CDR3 reads TGTGCCTGGAGTGGGTTGCGGACTAGCGGGTTCCGGAGCTCCTACAATGAGCAGTTCTTC. Translating gives CAWSGLRTSGFRSSYNEQFF.

This clone came up a few times. The rearrangement links TRBV6-1 to TRBJ1-5; unclear D gene. Germline CDR1 reads MNHNS; CDR2 reads SASEGT. The CDR3 loop spans 14 amino acids. The V end lost 3 bases, the J end lost 5 bases, and 11 bases lay between the germline ends. CDR3 sequence (DNA): TGTGCCAGCAGTGAGGGAGGAGATTATCAGCCCCAGCATTTT. Its protein product is CASSEGGDYQPQHF.

The V and J genes are TRBV10-3 and TRBJ2-3; TRBD2 might be the D (6 bases). The V gene lost 6 bases and the J gene lost 0 bases, with 13 bases spanning the gap. The CDR3 totals 15 residues. The germline CDR1 and CDR2 sequences are ENHRY and SYGVKD. CDR3 sequence reads: CAISDRLGSTDTQYF. The CDR3 coding sequence is TGTGCCATCAGCGACCGACTAGGAAGCACAGATACGCAGTATTTT.

The rearrangement joins TRBV19 to TRBJ1-2; no clear D. This CDR3 contains 15 residues. CDR1 LNHDA and CDR2 SQIVND come from the germline V gene (reference sequence). Trimming removed 1 base from V and 3 bases from J, with 12 bases in between. The CDR3 DNA sequence: TGTGCCAGTAGTATAGGAACCATCGACTACTATGGCTACACCTTC. Protein product: CASSIGTIDYYGYTF.

The V call is TRBV27, the J call TRBJ2-2; D is undetermined. Germline CDR1 MNHEY, CDR2 SMNVEV (reference sequence). The ends were cut back, 2 bases at V and 0 bases at J, with 10 bases in the middle. This CDR3 has 16 amino acids. CDR3 sequence (DNA): TGTGCCAGCAGTTTAGGTCAGGCTACGAACACCGGGGAGCTGTTTTTT. Amino acid sequence: CASSLGQATNTGELFF.

This sequence joins TRBV6-1 and TRBJ1-1; D may be TRBD1 (5 bases). This CDR3 has 14 amino acids. Germline V gives CDR1 MNHNS, CDR2 SASEGT. The V and J ends lost 0 bases and 11 bases respectively, with 16 bases between them. The DNA for the CDR3 is TGTGCCAGCAGTGAAGCGGGGAGGGGAAGGTGGGCTTTCTTT. Its translation is CASSEAGRGRWAFF.

As DNA, the CDR3 is TGTGCCAGCAGTGAGGTTAGACTAGCGGTTTACAATGAGCAGTTCTTC. It encodes CASSEVRLAVYNEQFF. The rearrangement uses TRBV2 and TRBJ2-1; TRBD2 matches 9 bases. The CDR3 consists of 16 residues. V lost 3 bases and J lost 4; bases outside the gene matches: 7. Germline-derived CDR1 and CDR2 are SNHLY and FYNNEI. The full variable domain, rest sourced from reference TRBV2 and TRBJ2-1, is EPEVTQTPSHQVTQMGQEVILRCVPISNHLYFYWYRQILGQKVEFLVSFYNNEISEKSEIFDDQFSVERPDGSNFTLKIRSTKLEDSAMYFCASSEVRLAVYNEQFFGPGTRLTVL.

The chain links TRBV6-5 to TRBJ2-6; TRBD1 might be the D (6 bases). The V gene's germline CDR1 is MNHEY and CDR2 SVGAGI. The CDR3 spans 15 residues. V was shortened by 6 bases and J by 5 bases, with 14 bases between the two germline ends. The CDR3 coding sequence is TGTGCCAGCAGCTCGGACAGTCGCTGGGCCAACGTCCTGACTTTC. This encodes CASSSDSRWANVLTF.

V usage is TRBV28 and J usage is TRBJ1-1; TRBD1 matches 7 bases. CDR1 and CDR2 (germline): MDHEN, SYDVKM. The CDR3 contains 14 residues. Trimming took 6 bases from V and 3 from J; bases not matched to a gene: 7. CDR3 bases: TGTGCCAGCAGACGGGACACAGGGGACACTGAAGCTTTCTTT. This translates into CASRRDTGDTEAFF.

This chain joins TRBV27 and TRBJ1-2; no clear D gene. Germline V gene sequence: CDR1 MNHEY, CDR2 SMNVEV (reference sequence). This CDR3 is built from 13 residues. V was cut by 5 bases and J by 0 bases, with 7 bases left in between. CDR3 protein: CASSHTTNYGYTF. For the CDR3, the DNA is TGTGCCAGCAGTCACACAACTAACTATGGCTACACCTTC.